This entry lists 7 T cell receptor beta chains sequenced from one sample in a study of blood T cell repertoires in COVID-19. Clones were read by immunoSEQ multiplex PCR, and TCRdb kept only the in-frame ones, dropping some. The table shows 230,000 or so clones, with 80% to 90% occurring only once. Sequenced input: PBMCs or T cells enriched from blood (not recorded which). These receptors were collected from a woman aged 45-65 years with acute COVID-19.

The rearrangement links TRBV7-8 to TRBJ1-2; TRBD1 might be the D (6 bases). This CDR3 is built from 13 residues. In germline, CDR1 is SGHVS, CDR2 FQNEAQ. Trimming took off 5 bases at V and 5 bases at J, with 12 bases between the two ends. The CDR3 is CASSHRVIYGYTF. The CDR3 coding sequence is TGTGCCAGCAGCCACAGGGTCATTTATGGCTACACCTTC.

This clone appeared a few times. This rearrangement joins TRBV4-3 to TRBJ2-1; 8 bases fit TRBD2. The V and J ends lost 0 bases and 8 bases, in that order; junction bases with no gene match: 9. CDR3 length: 16 residues. CDR1 and CDR2 (germline): LGHNA, YSLEER. The CDR3 reads CASSQDPLAGTYEQFF. As DNA, the CDR3 is TGCGCCAGCAGCCAAGATCCCCTAGCGGGTACTTATGAGCAGTTCTTC.

The chain recombines TRBV11-2 with TRBJ2-2; no definite D call. In germline, CDR1 is SGHAT, CDR2 FQNNGV. Trimming shortened V by 0 bases and J by 0 bases, and 20 bases separated the two germline ends. The CDR3 length is 20 residues. CDR3 loop: CASSLDLGAQGASNTGELFF. CDR3 nucleotide sequence: TGTGCCAGCAGCTTAGATCTCGGCGCGCAAGGAGCCTCGAACACCGGGGAGCTGTTTTTT.

The chain combines TRBV5-4 with TRBJ2-3; a possible D gene is TRBD1 (6 bases). Per germline, CDR1 SGHNT and CDR2 YYREEE (reference sequence). CDR3 size: 15 residues. V lost 2 bases and J 0 bases, leaving 10 bases between the germline ends. The CDR3: CASSFSGESTDTQYF. The CDR3 nucleotides are TGTGCCAGCAGCTTTTCAGGGGAAAGCACAGATACGCAGTATTTT.

V is TRBV9 and J is TRBJ2-1; 14 nucleotides align to TRBD2. This CDR3 spans 16 amino acids. V gave up 4 bases and J gave up 8 bases; unmatched junction bases: 8. Germline CDR1 is SGDLS and CDR2 is YYNGEE. CDR3 sequence: CASSKLTSGRADEQFF. The CDR3 DNA is TGTGCCAGCAGCAAGCTGACTAGCGGGAGGGCGGATGAGCAGTTCTTC.

The chain has TRBV5-1 and TRBJ1-6, with D possibly TRBD1 on 5 matching bases. Trimming removed 0 bases from V and 9 bases from J, with 13 bases in between. The germline CDR1 and CDR2 sequences are SGHRS and YFSETQ. There are 15 residues in the CDR3. For the CDR3, the DNA is TGCGCCAGCAGCTTGGGACCAGGGTCGGGTTCACCCCTCCACTTT. It codes for CASSLGPGSGSPLHF.

This rearrangement joins TRBV6-5 to TRBJ1-6; D gene uncertain. V lost 0 bases to trimming and J lost 5 bases, with 8 bases between them. Germline assignment: CDR1 MNHEY and CDR2 SVGAGI. This CDR3 comprises 15 residues. The CDR3 DNA reads TGTGCCAGCAGTTACTCGAAACGGGATAATTCACCCCTCCACTTT. It is translated as CASSYSKRDNSPLHF.